The 24 T cell receptor beta chains reported below all come from one sample, sequenced in a study of cytomegalovirus exposure and HLA in healthy donors. PCR primers comprised 60 Vbeta and 13 Jbeta primers. Method: immunoSEQ multiplex PCR; TCRdb's copy keeps in-frame clones and lacks some. The sample contains over 150,000 clones, 65% to 70% of which appear only once. Input material: PBMCs. The receptors originated from a woman between 18 and 29 years old in good health and CMV-seropositive.

The chain uses TRBV7-2 and TRBJ2-1; TRBD2 aligns across 8 bases. CDR3 length equals 16 residues. Germline-derived CDR1 and CDR2 are SGHTA and FQGNSA. Trimming at V came to 0 bases and at J to 6 bases, leaving 7 bases not matched to a gene. The CDR3 nucleotides read TGTGCCAGCAGCTTAGCCCCGGGAGGGCCGGGCAATGAGCAGTTCTTC. This gives the protein CASSLAPGGPGNEQFF. Full variable domain (missing parts from reference TRBV7-2 and TRBJ2-1): GAGVSQSPSNKVTEKGKDVELRCDPISGHTALYWYRQSLGQGLEFLIYFQGNSAPDKSGLPSDRFSAERTGGSVSTLTIQRTQQEDSAVYLCASSLAPGGPGNEQFFGPGTRLTVL.

The J gene is TRBJ1-5, the V gene TRBV19; D gene unclear. The CDR3 has 16 residues. V was shortened by 7 bases and J by 1 base, with 17 bases between the two germline ends. The germline V gene encodes CDR1 LNHDA and CDR2 SQIVND (reference sequence). CDR3 sequence (DNA): TGTGCCAGTAAGGGCGACGGGAACGTGAGCAATCAGCCCCAGCATTTT. Protein product: CASKGDGNVSNQPQHF.

The V call is TRBV6-1, the J call TRBJ1-3; no clear D gene. Per the germline V gene, CDR1 is MNHNS and CDR2 is SASEGT. This CDR3 comprises 12 residues. Trimming pared 6 bases from V and 3 bases from J, leaving 6 bases between. CDR3 sequence reads: CASRADGNTIYF. The CDR3, as DNA: TGTGCCAGCAGGGCGGATGGAAACACCATATATTTT.

Written as DNA, the CDR3 is TGTGCCACCCGAGGACTAGCGGTGTACCAAGAGACCCAGTACTTC. Translating gives CATRGLAVYQETQYF. The V call is TRBV15, the J call TRBJ2-5, with 10 bases fitting TRBD2. V was clipped by 8 bases and J by 0 bases; unmatched bases: 6. Germline V gene data show CDR1 as LNHNV and CDR2 as YYDKDF (reference sequence). The CDR3 contains 15 residues. Variable domain in full (rest from reference TRBV15 and TRBJ2-5): DAMVIQNPRYQVTQFGKPVTLSCSQTLNHNVMYWYQQKSSQAPKLLFHYYDKDFNNEADTPDNFQSRRPNTSFCFLDIRSPGLGDTAMYLCATRGLAVYQETQYFGPGTRLLVL.

This rearrangement joins TRBV11-3 to TRBJ2-7, with a tentative D call TRBD2 (5 bases). The CDR3 covers 13 residues. Germline V lookup: CDR1 SGHNT, CDR2 YENEEA. The V end was cut by 4 bases, the J end by 6 bases, with 13 bases between. CDR3 region: CASSSSSGGEQYF. The CDR3 coding sequence is TGTGCCAGCAGCTCGTCCTCAGGAGGCGAGCAGTACTTC.

The CDR3 sequence is CAWSRTGGNEKLFF. CDR3 DNA: TGTGCCTGGTCCAGGACAGGGGGCAATGAAAAACTGTTTTTT. The genes are TRBV30 and TRBJ1-4; TRBD1 matches at 11 bases. Trimming at V came to 5 bases and at J to 5 bases, leaving 4 bases not matched to a gene. In germline, CDR1 is GTSNPN, CDR2 SVGIG (reference sequence). CDR3 size: 14 residues.

The gene calls are TRBV19 and TRBJ2-1; D may be TRBD2 (6 bases). CDR1 is LNHDA and CDR2 is SQIVND in the germline V gene (reference sequence). The ends were cut back, 5 bases at V and 1 base at J, with 15 bases in the middle. This CDR3 region has 16 residues. The CDR3 region is CASSPKGGLSYNEQFF. In DNA form, the CDR3 reads TGTGCCAGTAGTCCGAAGGGAGGATTATCCTACAATGAGCAGTTCTTC.

This clone showed up just once. V usage is TRBV6-4 and J usage is TRBJ2-3; TRBD2 aligns across 9 bases. The CDR3 contains 16 residues. V lost 2 bases to trimming and J lost 6 bases; unmatched junction nucleotides: 9. Germline lookup yields CDR1 MRHNA and CDR2 SNTAGT. The CDR3 spells CASSDTTAGGLDTQYF. For the CDR3, the DNA is TGTGCCAGCAGTGACACCACAGCGGGGGGCCTGGATACGCAGTATTTT.

The chain employs TRBV5-1 and TRBJ1-1; weak D call: TRBD1 (5 bases). The V end lost 0 bases, the J end lost 0 bases, and 15 bases lay between the germline ends. The CDR3 has 17 residues. Germline V lookup: CDR1 SGHRS, CDR2 YFSETQ. CDR3 nucleotides: TGCGCCAGCAGCTTGGTCGACAGAGCCAGAATGAACACTGAAGCTTTCTTT. As protein: CASSLVDRARMNTEAFF.

This chain joins TRBV19 and TRBJ2-7, with TRBD2 matching over 11 bases. The J segment lost 0 bases and the V segment lost 3 bases, leaving 4 bases of the junction unmatched. The germline CDR1 and CDR2 sequences are LNHDA and SQIVND (reference sequence). CDR3 size: 16 residues. The CDR3 region has the DNA TGTGCCAGTAGTATGGGACTAGCGGCAGGCTCCTACGAGCAGTACTTC. It specifies CASSMGLAAGSYEQYF.

The CDR3 loop is CASSTGTSGRNRQETQYF. In nucleotides, the CDR3 is TGTGCCAGCAGCACCGGGACTAGCGGGAGAAACCGTCAGGAGACCCAGTACTTC. The chain uses TRBV9 and TRBJ2-5; TRBD2 matches 14 bases. From germline, CDR1 is SGDLS and CDR2 YYNGEE. The CDR3 sequence is 18 residues long. V was clipped by 4 bases and J by 5 bases; unmatched bases: 13.

This clone has only one observation. CDR3 bases: TGTGCCAGTGGTAGCGGGGGGGACACAGATACGCAGTATTTT. Residues: CASGSGGDTDTQYF. The chain joins TRBV19 to TRBJ2-3; 11 nucleotides match TRBD2. J lost 2 bases, V lost 8 bases, and 3 bases had no gene match. Germline V gene data show CDR1 as LNHDA and CDR2 as SQIVND (reference sequence). The CDR3 covers 14 residues.

The genes are TRBV5-8 and TRBJ2-1; TRBD2 matches 12 bases. CDR3 length: 14 amino acids. Germline CDR1 reads SGHTS; CDR2 reads YDEGEE. V gave up 6 bases and J gave up 7 bases; unmatched junction bases: 5. CDR3 sequence: CASNPGLAGNEQFF. The DNA for the CDR3 is TGTGCCAGCAACCCCGGACTAGCGGGAAATGAGCAGTTCTTC.

The genes are TRBV28 and TRBJ1-1; the match to TRBD1 covers 8 bases. J lost 1 base, V lost 6 bases, and 13 bases had no gene match. The CDR3 totals 17 residues. Germline assignment: CDR1 MDHEN and CDR2 SYDVKM. The CDR3 sequence is CASRPPMTGVANTEAFF. Written as DNA, the CDR3 is TGTGCCAGCAGACCCCCCATGACAGGGGTGGCGAACACTGAAGCTTTCTTT.

The chain joins TRBV6-5 to TRBJ2-7; TRBD2 matches at 12 bases. The CDR3 has 14 residues. The V gene's germline CDR1 is MNHEY and CDR2 SVGAGI. Trimming cost V 4 bases and J 2 bases; bases outside gene matches: 0. CDR3 loop: CASSWTSGTYEQYF. DNA for the CDR3: TGTGCCAGCAGTTGGACTAGCGGGACCTACGAGCAGTACTTC.

This clone was seen a handful of times. The chain is built from TRBV4-2 and TRBJ1-4; 8 bases line up with TRBD1. Looked up from germline, CDR1 is LGHNA and CDR2 is YNFKEQ. The CDR3 has 19 residues. J was trimmed by 6 bases and V by 2 bases; bases with no gene match: 17. The CDR3 DNA reads as TGTGCCAGCAGCCAAACATCCGGGACAGGCGTCGCCCCGGATGAAAAACTGTTTTTT. This translates into CASSQTSGTGVAPDEKLFF.

The chain is built from TRBV6-6 and TRBJ2-3; 14 bases agree with TRBD2. V trimming: 4 bases; J trimming: 7 bases; junction bases outside the gene matches: 7. CDR3 length equals 16 residues. Germline loops: CDR1 MNHNY, CDR2 SVGAGI (reference sequence). Written as DNA, the CDR3 is TGTGCCAGCAGTTCTTCCGGGACTAGCGGGAGACATACGCAGTATTTT. Its translation: CASSSSGTSGRHTQYF.

V is TRBV6-1 and J is TRBJ1-2; 7 bases are a match to TRBD1. The J segment lost 8 bases and the V segment lost 9 bases, leaving 18 bases of the junction unmatched. Looked up from germline, CDR1 is MNHNS and CDR2 is SASEGT. The CDR3 spans 15 residues. CDR3 sequence (DNA): TGTGCCAGTATAGCTTGGGGCGACAGGGTTTACGGCTACACCTTC. Encoded protein: CASIAWGDRVYGYTF.

In its sample, this clone was seen a few times. The chain employs TRBV6-5 and TRBJ2-7; 14 nucleotides line up with TRBD2. Trimming removed 4 bases from V and 7 bases from J; junction bases left unmatched: 6. Per germline, CDR1 MNHEY and CDR2 SVGAGI. There are 15 residues in the CDR3. The CDR3 is CASSLSGTSGREQYF. CDR3 sequence (DNA): TGTGCCAGCAGTTTATCCGGGACTAGCGGGAGAGAGCAGTACTTC.

The chain is built from TRBV7-2 and TRBJ2-5; 7 bases align to TRBD2. The closer fit of TRBJ2-7 to the DNA end suggests the J call may be wrong. Germline CDR1 and CDR2: SGHTA and FQGNSA. The CDR3 spans 17 residues. CDR3 protein: CASSSGLAGEGSYEQYF. In DNA, the CDR3 is TGTGCCAGCAGCTCCGGATTGGCGGGGGAGGGCTCCTACGAGCAGTACTTC.

The chain has TRBV29-1 and TRBJ2-2, with D tentatively TRBD1 (5 bases). The germline V gene encodes CDR1 SQVTM and CDR2 ANQGSEA. The CDR3 extends over 14 amino acids. The V end was cut by 4 bases, the J end by 1 base, with 10 bases between. CDR3 protein: CSVVLGRNTGELFF. The CDR3 DNA reads TGCAGCGTTGTCTTGGGGCGGAACACCGGGGAGCTGTTTTTT.

The rearrangement links TRBV9 to TRBJ1-4; 7 positions agree with TRBD1. The CDR3 totals 17 residues. Unmatched junction bases numbered 18, after V lost 7 bases and J lost 6 bases. Germline-derived CDR1 and CDR2 are SGDLS and YYNGEE. The DNA of the CDR3 is TGTGCCAGCCCAAAAAACAGGGGAGGAGGGAAGTATGAAAAACTGTTTTTT. Amino acids: CASPKNRGGGKYEKLFF.

This clone was recorded once. The chain employs TRBV7-6 and TRBJ1-5; D uncertain. The germline gives CDR1 SGHVS, CDR2 FNYEAQ. The CDR3 consists of 13 residues. The V end lost 5 bases, the J end lost 1 base, and 6 bases lay between the germline ends. The DNA for the CDR3 is TGTGCCAGCAGCCGGCGGAGCAATCAGCCCCAGCATTTT. Its protein product is CASSRRSNQPQHF.

This clone appeared a single time. At one end the junction does not follow the germline gene, possibly because of a read error. This chain uses TRBV28 with TRBJ2-5; D is ambiguous. Per the germline V gene, CDR1 is MDHEN and CDR2 is SYDVKM. This CDR3 contains 13 residues. The DNA for the CDR3 is TGTGCCAGCAGTTTCTGGTCCCGAGAGGCCCAGTACTTC. It specifies CASSFWSREAQYF.